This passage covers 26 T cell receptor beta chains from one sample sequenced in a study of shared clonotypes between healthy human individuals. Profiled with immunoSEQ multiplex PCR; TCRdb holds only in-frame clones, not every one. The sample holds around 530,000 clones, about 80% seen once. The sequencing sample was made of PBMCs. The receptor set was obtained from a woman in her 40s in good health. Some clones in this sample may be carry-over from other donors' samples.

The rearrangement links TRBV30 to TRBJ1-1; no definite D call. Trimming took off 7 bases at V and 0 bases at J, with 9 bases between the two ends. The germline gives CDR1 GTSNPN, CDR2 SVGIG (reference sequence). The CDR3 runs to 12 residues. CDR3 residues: CALGKMNTEAFF. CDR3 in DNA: TGTGCCTTAGGGAAGATGAACACTGAAGCTTTCTTT.

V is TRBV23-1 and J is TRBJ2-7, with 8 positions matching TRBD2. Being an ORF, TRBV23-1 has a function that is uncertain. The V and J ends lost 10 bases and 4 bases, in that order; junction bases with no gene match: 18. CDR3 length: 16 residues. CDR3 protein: CATGRASGPRSYEQYF. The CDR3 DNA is TGCGCCACCGGTCGGGCTAGCGGGCCGAGAAGTTACGAGCAGTACTTC.

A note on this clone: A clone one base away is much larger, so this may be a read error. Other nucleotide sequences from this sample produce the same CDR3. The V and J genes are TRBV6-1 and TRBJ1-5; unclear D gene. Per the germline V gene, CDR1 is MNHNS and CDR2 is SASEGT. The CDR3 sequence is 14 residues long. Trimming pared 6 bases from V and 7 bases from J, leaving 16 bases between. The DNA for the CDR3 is TGTGCCAGCAGCGAGGGTTTTGAGGGACAGCCCCAGCATTTT. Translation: CASSEGFEGQPQHF.

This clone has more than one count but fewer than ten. The CDR3 loop is CASTQTRGGYTEAFF. The CDR3 DNA sequence: TGTGCCAGCACCCAGACCAGGGGAGGTTACACTGAAGCTTTCTTT. The chain uses TRBV6-5 and TRBJ1-1; maybe TRBD1 (6 bases). Per germline, CDR1 MNHEY and CDR2 SVGAGI. V shed 7 bases and J shed 3 bases, with 18 bases lying between them. The CDR3 is 15 amino acids.

This CDR3 is CAIRGGERETQYF. The CDR3 nucleotides are TGTGCCATCAGAGGGGGGGAGAGGGAGACCCAGTACTTC. This chain links TRBV2 with TRBJ2-5; possibly TRBD2 for D (7 bases). Germline CDR1 is SNHLY and CDR2 is FYNNEI. The CDR3 extends over 13 amino acids. V dropped 10 bases and J dropped 5 bases, with 17 bases sitting between them.

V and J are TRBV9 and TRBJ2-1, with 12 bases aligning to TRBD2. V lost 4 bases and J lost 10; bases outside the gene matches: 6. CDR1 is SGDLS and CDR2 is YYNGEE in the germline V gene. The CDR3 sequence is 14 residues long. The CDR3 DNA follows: TGTGCCAGCAGCCTGCGACTAGCGGGAGACGAGCAGTTCTTC. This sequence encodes CASSLRLAGDEQFF.

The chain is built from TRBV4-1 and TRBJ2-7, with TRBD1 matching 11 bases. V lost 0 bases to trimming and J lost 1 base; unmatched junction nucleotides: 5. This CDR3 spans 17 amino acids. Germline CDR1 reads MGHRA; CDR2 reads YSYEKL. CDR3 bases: TGCGCCAGCAGCCAAGATAGTGGGACAGGGGGGTCCTACGAGCAGTACTTC. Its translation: CASSQDSGTGGSYEQYF.

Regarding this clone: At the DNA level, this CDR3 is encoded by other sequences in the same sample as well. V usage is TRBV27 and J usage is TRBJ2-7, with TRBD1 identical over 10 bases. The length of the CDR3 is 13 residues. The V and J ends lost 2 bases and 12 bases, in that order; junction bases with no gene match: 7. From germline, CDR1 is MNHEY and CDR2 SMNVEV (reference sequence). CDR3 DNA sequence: TGTGCCAGCAGTTTAGCGGGACAGGGGTTCCCGTACTTC. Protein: CASSLAGQGFPYF.

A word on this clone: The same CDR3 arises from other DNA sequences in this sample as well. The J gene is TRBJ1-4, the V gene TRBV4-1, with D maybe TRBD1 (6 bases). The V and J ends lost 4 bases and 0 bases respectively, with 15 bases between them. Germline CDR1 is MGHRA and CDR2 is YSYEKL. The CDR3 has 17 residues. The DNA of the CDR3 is TGCGCCAGCAGCCCCAGACAGGCACAGACAACTAATGAAAAACTGTTTTTT. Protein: CASSPRQAQTTNEKLFF.

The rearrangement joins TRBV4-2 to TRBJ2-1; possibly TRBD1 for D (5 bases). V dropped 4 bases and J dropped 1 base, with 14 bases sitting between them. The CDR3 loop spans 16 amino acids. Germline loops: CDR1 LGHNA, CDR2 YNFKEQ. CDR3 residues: CASSPTPDRSYNEQFF. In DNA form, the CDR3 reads TGTGCCAGCAGCCCAACTCCCGACAGATCCTACAATGAGCAGTTCTTC.

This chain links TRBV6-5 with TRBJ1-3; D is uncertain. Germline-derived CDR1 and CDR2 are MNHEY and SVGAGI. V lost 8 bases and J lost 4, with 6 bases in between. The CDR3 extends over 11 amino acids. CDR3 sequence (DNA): TGTGCCAGCCAAAGGGGAAACACCATATATTTT. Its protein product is CASQRGNTIYF.

CDR3 residues: CASRPGQRGSMMNTEAFF. The CDR3 nucleotides read TGTGCCAGTAGGCCGGGCCAAAGGGGAAGCATGATGAACACTGAAGCTTTCTTT. The gene calls are TRBV19 and TRBJ1-1; D is possibly TRBD1 (5 bases). CDR1 and CDR2 from the germline V gene are LNHDA and SQIVND (reference sequence). V was cut by 6 bases and J by 0 bases, with 23 bases left in between. The CDR3 is made up of 18 amino acids.

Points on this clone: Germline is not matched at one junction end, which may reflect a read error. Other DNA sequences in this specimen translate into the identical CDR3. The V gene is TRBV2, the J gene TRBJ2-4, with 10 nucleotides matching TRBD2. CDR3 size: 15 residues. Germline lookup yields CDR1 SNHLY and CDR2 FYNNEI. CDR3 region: CASRGTSEAHYIQYF. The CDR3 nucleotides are TGTGCCAGCAGAGGGACTAGCGAAGCCCATTACATTCAGTACTTT.

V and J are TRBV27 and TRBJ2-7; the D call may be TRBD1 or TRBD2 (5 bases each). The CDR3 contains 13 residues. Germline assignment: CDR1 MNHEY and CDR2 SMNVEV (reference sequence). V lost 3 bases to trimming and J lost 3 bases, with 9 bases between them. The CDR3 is CASSFLGDYEQYF. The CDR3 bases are TGTGCCAGCAGTTTCCTGGGGGACTACGAGCAGTACTTC.

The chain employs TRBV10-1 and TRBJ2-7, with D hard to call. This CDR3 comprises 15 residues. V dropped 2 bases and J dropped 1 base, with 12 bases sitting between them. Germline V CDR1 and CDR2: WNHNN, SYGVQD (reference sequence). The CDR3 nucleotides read TGCGCCAGCAGTGAGCGGCCGGCCGGGTCCTACGAGCAGTACTTC. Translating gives CASSERPAGSYEQYF.

This CDR3 reads CASSYDGSYGYTF. In DNA, the CDR3 is TGTGCCAGCAGTTACGACGGTTCCTATGGCTACACCTTC. The V call is TRBV6-6, the J call TRBJ1-2; D unresolved. This CDR3 has 13 residues. CDR1 MNHNY and CDR2 SVGAGI come from the germline V gene (reference sequence). The V end lost 2 bases, the J end lost 4 bases, and 8 bases lay between the germline ends.

CDR3 DNA sequence: TGTGCCAGCAGCTTCATCCCACAGGGGCGGGAGACCCAGTACTTC. Its protein product is CASSFIPQGRETQYF. The V and J genes are TRBV5-5 and TRBJ2-5, with 7 bases matching TRBD1. Germline V gene data show CDR1 as SGHKS and CDR2 as YYEKEE (reference sequence). V gave up 2 bases and J gave up 5 bases; unmatched junction bases: 9. The CDR3 is 15 residues long.

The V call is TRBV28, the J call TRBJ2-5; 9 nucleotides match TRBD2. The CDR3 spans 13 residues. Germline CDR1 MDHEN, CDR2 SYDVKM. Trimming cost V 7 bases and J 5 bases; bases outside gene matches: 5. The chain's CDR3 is CASKAGGLETQYF. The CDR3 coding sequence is TGTGCCAGCAAGGCGGGAGGGCTGGAGACCCAGTACTTC.

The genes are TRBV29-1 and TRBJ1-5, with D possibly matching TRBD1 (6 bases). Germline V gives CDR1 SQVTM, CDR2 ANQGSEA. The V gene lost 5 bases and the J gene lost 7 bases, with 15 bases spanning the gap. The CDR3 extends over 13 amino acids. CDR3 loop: CSVTHNRDQPQHF. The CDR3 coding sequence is TGCAGCGTTACCCATAACAGGGACCAGCCCCAGCATTTT.

The CDR3 loop is CASSGGTGGNQPQHF. CDR3 coding DNA: TGTGCCAGCAGTGGTGGGACAGGGGGCAATCAGCCCCAGCATTTT. The chain combines TRBV25-1 with TRBJ1-5; TRBD1 matches at 10 bases. Germline lookup yields CDR1 MGHDK and CDR2 SYGVNS. The CDR3 extends over 15 amino acids. V trimming: 4 bases; J trimming: 2 bases; junction bases outside the gene matches: 2.

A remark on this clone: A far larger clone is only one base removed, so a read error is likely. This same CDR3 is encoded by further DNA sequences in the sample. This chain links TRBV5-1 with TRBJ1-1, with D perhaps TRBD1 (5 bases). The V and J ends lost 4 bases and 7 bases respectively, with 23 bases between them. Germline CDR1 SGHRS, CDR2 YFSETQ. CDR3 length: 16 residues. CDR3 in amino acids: CASSLWSMTGGGEAFF. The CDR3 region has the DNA TGCGCCAGCAGCCTGTGGTCTATGACCGGCGGGGGTGAAGCTTTCTTT.

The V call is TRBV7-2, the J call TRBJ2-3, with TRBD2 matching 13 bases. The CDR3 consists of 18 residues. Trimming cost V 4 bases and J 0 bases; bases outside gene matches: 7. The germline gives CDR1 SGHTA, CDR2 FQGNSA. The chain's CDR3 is CASSSLAGGTPSTDTQYF. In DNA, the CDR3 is TGTGCCAGCAGCTCACTAGCGGGAGGGACCCCTAGCACAGATACGCAGTATTTT.

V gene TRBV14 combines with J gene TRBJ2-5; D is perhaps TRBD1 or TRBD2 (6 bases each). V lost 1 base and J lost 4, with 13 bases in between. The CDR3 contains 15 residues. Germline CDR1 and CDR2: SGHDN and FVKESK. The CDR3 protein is CASSQGGGGPETQYF. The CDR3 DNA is TGTGCCAGCAGCCAAGGAGGTGGGGGGCCAGAGACCCAGTACTTC. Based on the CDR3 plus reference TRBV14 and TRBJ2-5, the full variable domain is EAGVTQFPSHSVIEKGQTVTLRCDPISGHDNLYWYRRVMGKEIKFLLHFVKESKQDESGMPNNRFLAERTGGTYSTLKVQPAELEDSGVYFCASSQGGGGPETQYFGPGTRLLVL.

CDR3 sequence reads: CASSLRGPATF. CDR3 in DNA: TGTGCCAGCAGTTTACGAGGGCCCGCCACCTTC. The chain carries TRBV27 and TRBJ1-2, with D hard to call. The germline V and J ends were trimmed by 2 bases and 13 bases, with 11 bases remaining between them. The CDR3 runs 11 residues. The germline CDR1 and CDR2 sequences are MNHEY and SMNVEV (reference sequence).

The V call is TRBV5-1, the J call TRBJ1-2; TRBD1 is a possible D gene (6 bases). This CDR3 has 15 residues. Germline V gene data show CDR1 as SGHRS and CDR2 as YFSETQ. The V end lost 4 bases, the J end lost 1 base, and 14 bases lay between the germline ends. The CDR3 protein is CASSPDGQHNYGYTF. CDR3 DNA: TGCGCCAGCAGCCCGGACGGACAGCATAACTATGGCTACACCTTC.

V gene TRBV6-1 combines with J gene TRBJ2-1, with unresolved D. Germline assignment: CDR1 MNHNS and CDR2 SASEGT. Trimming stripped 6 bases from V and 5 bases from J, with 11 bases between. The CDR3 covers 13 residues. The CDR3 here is CASRTIPHNEQFF. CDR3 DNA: TGTGCCAGCAGAACCATACCCCACAATGAGCAGTTCTTC.